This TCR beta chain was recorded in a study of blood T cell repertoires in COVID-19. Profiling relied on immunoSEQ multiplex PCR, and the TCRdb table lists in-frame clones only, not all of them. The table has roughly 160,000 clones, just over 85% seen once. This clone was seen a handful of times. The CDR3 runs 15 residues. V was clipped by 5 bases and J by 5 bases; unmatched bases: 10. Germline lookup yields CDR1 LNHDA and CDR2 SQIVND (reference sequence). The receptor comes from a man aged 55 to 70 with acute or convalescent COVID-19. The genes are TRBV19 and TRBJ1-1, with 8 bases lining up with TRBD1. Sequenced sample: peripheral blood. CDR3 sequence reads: CASSFSGGIGTEAFF. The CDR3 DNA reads TGTGCCAGTAGTTTCTCAGGGGGCATTGGGACTGAAGCTTTCTTT.